This T cell receptor (beta chain) appears in the sequencing data of a study of T cell repertoires and HLA-DP antigens. Libraries were prepared by immunoSEQ multiplex PCR; TCRdb keeps only in-frame clonotypes and omits some of them. The sample lists thousands of clones; over 60% were seen once. CDR1 SGHTA and CDR2 FQGNSA come from the germline V gene. Trimming shortened V by 3 bases and J by 4 bases, and 19 bases separated the two germline ends. CDR3 size: 17 residues. Sample share makes this clone medium-sized. CD4+ cells expanded for more than 12 days were restimulated 24 h with allogeneic-DPB1 HeLa cells. Retrovirally transduced HeLa cells with HLA-DPA1/DPB1, HLA-DM, invariant chain and CD80 served as stimulators. Untouched CD4+ T cells were bead-isolated at approximately 98% purity.

The V and J genes are TRBV7-2 and TRBJ1-3; D ambiguous. This sequence originates from a woman aged 18-29 years in good health and CMV-seronegative. The sample consisted of CD137- CD4+ T cells from cultured PBMCs. This CDR3 reads CASSFGPIRLGGNTIYF. The CDR3 DNA is TGTGCCAGCAGCTTTGGTCCGATACGACTGGGAGGAAACACCATATATTTT.